Detailed here is one TCR beta chain. Data came from immunoSEQ multiplex PCR; TCRdb stores just in-frame clones and leaves some out. The sample records about 260,000 clones, about nine tenths being singletons. This specimen belongs to a study of blood T cell repertoires in COVID-19. The CDR3 is made up of 15 amino acids. V shed 6 bases and J shed 3 bases, with 15 bases lying between them. The germline V gene encodes CDR1 KGHSH and CDR2 LQKENI. The chain employs TRBV18 and TRBJ1-5; D is uncertain. The TCR sequence derives from a woman aged 50 to 60 who had recovered from COVID-19. The sequenced sample consisted of peripheral blood. The CDR3 is CASSPTGIVNQPQHF. CDR3 in DNA: TGTGCCAGCTCCCCCACGGGAATCGTCAATCAGCCCCAGCATTTT.